The T cell receptor beta chain described here comes from a study of blood T cells in healthy people across ages. Ten or more counts support this clonotype. For the second PCR, which ran for about 6 to 11 cycles, a sample-barcoded 5' primer and a J-beta primer mix were used. Each cDNA molecule was tagged by a template-switch adaptor that had 12 random nucleotides. TCRdb called the 5' RACE reads again in MiXCR, with one record for every CDR3 protein. The sample has approximately 1,700,000 distinct CDR3 sequences; approximately 39% are singletons. Sequenced: blood. The origin of this receptor is a human donor in good health.

The DNA for the CDR3 is TGCAGCGTTGTTAAGGGGGTAGTAGGGGAGACCCAGTACTTC. Residues: CSVVKGVVGETQYF. The V call is TRBV29-1, the J call TRBJ2-5, with a tentative D call TRBD1 (6 bases). The CDR3 extends over 14 amino acids. V was clipped by 4 bases and J by 5 bases, with 17 bases between them. The germline V gene has CDR1 SQVTM and CDR2 ANQGSEA.